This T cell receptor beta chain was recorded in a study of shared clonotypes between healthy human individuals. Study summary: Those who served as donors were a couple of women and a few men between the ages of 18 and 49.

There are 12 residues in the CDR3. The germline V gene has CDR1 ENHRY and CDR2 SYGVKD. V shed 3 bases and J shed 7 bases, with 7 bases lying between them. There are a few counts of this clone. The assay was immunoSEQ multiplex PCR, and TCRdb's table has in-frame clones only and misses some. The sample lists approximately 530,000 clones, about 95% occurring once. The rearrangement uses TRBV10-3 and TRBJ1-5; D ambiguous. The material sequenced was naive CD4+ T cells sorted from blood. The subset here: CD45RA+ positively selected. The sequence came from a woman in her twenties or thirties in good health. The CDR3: CAISEEGQPQHF. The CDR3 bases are TGTGCCATCAGTGAAGAGGGACAGCCCCAGCATTTT.